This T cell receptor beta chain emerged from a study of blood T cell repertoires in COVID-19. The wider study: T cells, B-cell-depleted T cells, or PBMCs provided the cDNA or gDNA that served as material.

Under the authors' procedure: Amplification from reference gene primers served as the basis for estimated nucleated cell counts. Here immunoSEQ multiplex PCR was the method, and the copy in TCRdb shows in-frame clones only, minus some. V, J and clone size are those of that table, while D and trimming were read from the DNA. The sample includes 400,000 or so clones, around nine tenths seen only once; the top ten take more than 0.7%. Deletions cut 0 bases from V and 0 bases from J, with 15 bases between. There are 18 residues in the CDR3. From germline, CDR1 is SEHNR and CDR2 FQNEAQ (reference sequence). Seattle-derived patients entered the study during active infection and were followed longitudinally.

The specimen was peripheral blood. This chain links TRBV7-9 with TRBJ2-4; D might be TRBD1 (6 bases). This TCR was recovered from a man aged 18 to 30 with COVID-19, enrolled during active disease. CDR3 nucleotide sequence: TGTGCCAGCAGCTTAGCGAGCCTTCAGGGGCTAGCCAAAAACATTCAGTACTTC. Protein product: CASSLASLQGLAKNIQYF.